Shown below are 24 T cell receptor beta chains from a single sample sequenced in a study of T cell responses to AZD1222 COVID-19 vaccine. Method: immunoSEQ multiplex PCR; TCRdb's copy keeps in-frame clones and lacks some. The table records over 65,000 clones, around 73% of them present only once. The sample here was peripheral blood, taken on day 0 of AZD1222 vaccination. These receptors all come from an adult in good health.

This chain joins TRBV18 and TRBJ1-1; D is perhaps TRBD1 (5 bases). The V end lost 3 bases, the J end lost 3 bases, and 11 bases lay between the germline ends. This CDR3 comprises 14 residues. Germline V gives CDR1 KGHSH, CDR2 LQKENI. CDR3 region: CASSPQGQDTEAFF. The CDR3 DNA follows: TGTGCCAGCTCACCCCAGGGTCAGGACACTGAAGCTTTCTTT.

This clone was found once. The V and J genes are TRBV10-3 and TRBJ1-6; D might be TRBD1 (5 bases). Germline V gives CDR1 ENHRY, CDR2 SYGVKD. This CDR3 has 13 amino acids. With 6 bases removed from V and 5 bases from J, the gap between germline ends came to 8 bases. The CDR3 DNA follows: TGTGCCATCAGCCCCAGGGATAATTCACCCCTCCACTTT. It translates to CAISPRDNSPLHF.

J is TRBJ2-5 and V is TRBV5-8; no reliable D call. Germline-derived CDR1 and CDR2 are SGHTS and YDEGEE. This CDR3 is built from 14 residues. V was clipped by 0 bases and J by 3 bases, with 9 bases between them. DNA for the CDR3: TGTGCCAGCAGCTTGGATAAGTCGAAAGAGACCCAGTACTTC. Its translation is CASSLDKSKETQYF. Full variable domain (outside the CDR3, taken from reference TRBV5-8 and TRBJ2-5): EAGVTQSPTHLIKTRGQQATLRCSPISGHTSVYWYQQALGLGLQFLLWYDEGEERNRGNFPPRFSGRQFPNYSSELNVNALELEDSALYLCASSLDKSKETQYFGPGTRLLVL.

V usage is TRBV11-2 and J usage is TRBJ1-1; a weak D match, TRBD1 (6 bases). CDR1 and CDR2 (germline): SGHAT, FQNNGV. Trimming removed 6 bases from V and 1 base from J, with 12 bases in between. This CDR3 region has 14 residues. CDR3 sequence reads: CASRPTGRNTEAFF. The CDR3 region has the DNA TGTGCCAGCAGACCTACAGGGAGGAACACTGAAGCTTTCTTT. Filled out from reference TRBV11-2 and TRBJ1-1, the complete variable domain reads EAGVAQSPRYKIIEKRQSVAFWCNPISGHATLYWYQQILGQGPKLLIQFQNNGVVDDSQLPKDRFSAERLKGVDSTLKIQPAKLEDSAVYLCASRPTGRNTEAFFGQGTRLTVV.

The CDR3 sequence: CASSPQWGGQETQYF. The CDR3, as DNA: TGTGCCAGCAGCCCCCAATGGGGGGGCCAAGAGACCCAGTACTTC. This chain connects TRBV7-8 to TRBJ2-5; 7 bases fit TRBD2. The CDR3 totals 15 residues. Germline CDR1 SGHVS, CDR2 FQNEAQ. J was trimmed by 1 base and V by 5 bases; bases with no gene match: 7.

V gene TRBV7-9 combines with J gene TRBJ2-7; D not resolved. Germline loops: CDR1 SEHNR, CDR2 FQNEAQ (reference sequence). This CDR3 has 13 residues. V was pared by 3 bases and J by 3 bases, with 9 bases between. CDR3 sequence reads: CASSFQTLYEQYF. The CDR3 coding sequence is TGTGCCAGCAGCTTCCAAACTCTCTACGAGCAGTACTTC.

The chain links TRBV7-9 to TRBJ1-2, with TRBD1 matching over 9 bases. CDR1 SEHNR and CDR2 FQNEAQ come from the germline V gene (reference sequence). V lost 6 bases and J lost 8; bases outside the gene matches: 7. The length of the CDR3 is 13 residues. The CDR3 spells CASSGTGSGGYTF. DNA for the CDR3: TGTGCCAGCAGTGGGACAGGGAGTGGCGGCTACACCTTC. The full variable domain, its missing parts supplied by reference TRBV7-9 and TRBJ1-2, is DTGVSQNPRHKITKRGQNVTFRCDPISEHNRLYWYRQTLGQGPEFLTYFQNEAQLEKSRLLSDRFSAERPKGSFSTLEIQRTEQGDSAMYLCASSGTGSGGYTFGSGTRLTVV.

A note on this clone: Other nucleotide sequences in the sample specify the same CDR3. In DNA, the CDR3 is TGTGCCAGCAGCCCAGGGGATCGGCAGCCCCAGCATTTT. It is translated as CASSPGDRQPQHF. The chain joins TRBV11-2 to TRBJ1-5; TRBD1 might be the D (6 bases). Trimming shortened V by 5 bases and J by 7 bases, and 12 bases separated the two germline ends. Germline loops: CDR1 SGHAT, CDR2 FQNNGV. The CDR3 sequence is 13 residues long.

The rearrangement links TRBV30 to TRBJ2-5, with 10 bases that match TRBD2. This CDR3 has 14 amino acids. The ends lost 3 bases at V and 5 bases at J; junction bases unmatched: 6. Germline V gene data show CDR1 as GTSNPN and CDR2 as SVGIG (reference sequence). CDR3: CAWSLAGAEETQYF. Written as DNA, the CDR3 is TGTGCCTGGAGCCTAGCGGGAGCGGAGGAGACCCAGTACTTC.

The rearrangement links TRBV5-1 to TRBJ2-7; possibly TRBD1 for D (6 bases). Germline values: CDR1 SGHRS, CDR2 YFSETQ. The V and J ends lost 2 bases and 0 bases respectively, with 12 bases between them. This CDR3 has 15 amino acids. The CDR3 loop reads CASSFIRGSSYEQYF. CDR3 DNA: TGCGCCAGCAGCTTTATAAGGGGGAGCTCCTACGAGCAGTACTTC.

This chain uses TRBV27 with TRBJ1-2; D is ambiguous. Trimming removed 8 bases at V and 2 bases at J, with 6 bases between. Germline-derived CDR1 and CDR2 are MNHEY and SMNVEV (reference sequence). This CDR3 has 11 amino acids. This CDR3 is CASGSNYGYTF. The CDR3 region has the DNA TGTGCCAGCGGGTCCAACTATGGCTACACCTTC.

The sample holds a few counts of this clone. At the DNA level, this CDR3 is encoded by other sequences in the same sample as well. CDR3 DNA sequence: TGTGCCAGCAGTCGGGACAGGGCCACCGGGGAGCTGTTTTTT. It translates to CASSRDRATGELFF. The chain joins TRBV7-8 to TRBJ2-2; TRBD1 agrees at 9 bases. V gave up 6 bases and J gave up 4 bases; unmatched junction bases: 3. Germline loops: CDR1 SGHVS, CDR2 FQNEAQ. The CDR3 is 14 residues long.

The chain combines TRBV15 with TRBJ2-1; a possible D gene is TRBD1 (5 bases). This CDR3 has 15 residues. Germline V CDR1 and CDR2: LNHNV, YYDKDF (reference sequence). Trimming pared 5 bases from V and 0 bases from J, leaving 11 bases between. CDR3 coding DNA: TGTGCCACCAGCCCCGACAGTCACTCCTACAATGAGCAGTTCTTC. It codes for CATSPDSHSYNEQFF.

The chain is built from TRBV27 and TRBJ2-4; D perhaps matches TRBD1 (6 bases). Trimming removed 1 base from V and 3 bases from J, with 16 bases in between. Germline CDR1 and CDR2: MNHEY and SMNVEV (reference sequence). This CDR3 is 17 amino acids long. The CDR3, as DNA: TGTGCCAGCAGTTTATACCCCAGGGGAGTTGGCAAAAACATTCAGTACTTC. This encodes CASSLYPRGVGKNIQYF.

This chain joins TRBV5-5 and TRBJ2-3; a weak D match, TRBD1 (5 bases). This CDR3 is built from 17 residues. Germline-derived CDR1 and CDR2 are SGHKS and YYEKEE (reference sequence). V lost 4 bases and J 9 bases, leaving 27 bases between the germline ends. The CDR3 protein is CASSLWMIGRRGLTQYF. The CDR3, as DNA: TGTGCCAGCAGCCTCTGGATGATAGGAAGAAGGGGTCTAACGCAGTATTTT.

This clone was seen a few times. Sequence at one end of the junction differs from germline and may be a read error. The chain uses TRBV20-1 and TRBJ1-1, with no clear D. The CDR3 length is 10 residues. Germline values: CDR1 DFQATT, CDR2 SNEGSKA (reference sequence). The CDR3: CSAGDSEAFF. In nucleotides, the CDR3 is TGCAGTGCTGGAGACTCTGAAGCTTTCTTT.

The genes are TRBV30 and TRBJ1-2; D is undetermined. Germline V gene sequence: CDR1 GTSNPN, CDR2 SVGIG (reference sequence). V lost 5 bases and J 0 bases, leaving 7 bases between the germline ends. The CDR3 spans 12 residues. CDR3 DNA sequence: TGTGCCTGGGATCAGTCTAACTATGGCTACACCTTC. It codes for CAWDQSNYGYTF.

CDR3 sequence: CASRRQYAHNEQFF. The CDR3 DNA is TGTGCCAGCAGGCGTCAGTACGCCCACAATGAGCAGTTCTTC. The V call is TRBV27, the J call TRBJ2-1; D unclear. The CDR3 extends over 14 amino acids. From germline, CDR1 is MNHEY and CDR2 SMNVEV (reference sequence). V dropped 6 bases and J dropped 5 bases, with 14 bases sitting between them.

The chain couples TRBV7-9 to TRBJ2-3; TRBD1 is a possible D gene (5 bases). Germline CDR1 reads SEHNR; CDR2 reads FQNEAQ (reference sequence). The V and J ends lost 5 bases and 4 bases respectively, with 10 bases between them. The CDR3 is made up of 13 amino acids. The CDR3 spells CASSGQGPDTQYF. The CDR3 DNA is TGTGCCAGCAGCGGACAAGGGCCAGATACGCAGTATTTT. Looking up the rest from reference TRBV7-9 and TRBJ2-3 gives the full variable domain: DTGVSQNPRHKITKRGQNVTFRCDPISEHNRLYWYRQTLGQGPEFLTYFQNEAQLEKSRLLSDRFSAERPKGSFSTLEIQRTEQGDSAMYLCASSGQGPDTQYFGPGTRLTVL.

The chain joins TRBV2 to TRBJ1-6, with D possibly TRBD1 on 5 matching bases. CDR1 and CDR2 from the germline V gene are SNHLY and FYNNEI. The CDR3 is 14 residues long. V was trimmed by 4 bases and J by 9 bases, leaving 13 bases between them. The CDR3 DNA follows: TGTGCCAGCAGTGGAGGGGTCGCAAGTTCACCCCTCCACTTT. Translating gives CASSGGVASSPLHF.

This sequence joins TRBV20-1 and TRBJ2-7; D tentatively fits TRBD1 or TRBD2 (5 bases each). Per germline, CDR1 DFQATT and CDR2 SNEGSKA (reference sequence). V gave up 3 bases and J gave up 5 bases, with 8 bases separating them. This CDR3 spans 11 amino acids. CDR3 amino acids: CSASRDHEQYF. CDR3 in DNA: TGCAGTGCTAGCCGGGACCACGAGCAGTACTTC.

This clone has only a few counts. The J gene is TRBJ2-1, the V gene TRBV7-6; TRBD2 agrees at 11 bases. Germline assignment: CDR1 SGHVS and CDR2 FNYEAQ. The ends lost 5 bases at V and 8 bases at J; junction bases unmatched: 8. There are 15 residues in the CDR3. This CDR3 reads CASSATLAGGDEQFF. The DNA for the CDR3 is TGTGCCAGCAGCGCCACTCTAGCGGGAGGCGATGAGCAGTTCTTC.

The chain is built from TRBV5-4 and TRBJ2-1, with a possible D match to TRBD2 (5 bases). The CDR3 contains 14 residues. CDR1 SGHNT and CDR2 YYREEE come from the germline V gene (reference sequence). The V and J ends lost 2 bases and 4 bases respectively, with 10 bases between them. The CDR3 DNA follows: TGTGCCAGCAGCTTCGAGGGCACGTACAATGAGCAGTTCTTC. Protein sequence: CASSFEGTYNEQFF.

The chain combines TRBV10-1 with TRBJ2-1; TRBD2 matches 7 bases. V trimming: 5 bases; J trimming: 7 bases; junction bases outside the gene matches: 14. The CDR3 has 16 residues. Germline assignment: CDR1 WNHNN and CDR2 SYGVQD (reference sequence). In DNA, the CDR3 is TGCGCCAGCAGTAGTTCTTTATGGGAGGGGCGGAATGAGCAGTTCTTC. Its translation: CASSSSLWEGRNEQFF.